Listed here are 5 T cell receptor beta chains from one sample, sequenced in a study of T cells in Graves' hyperthyroidism and ophthalmopathy. RNA transcripts were the template for amplifying TCR beta CDR3 regions. First-round RT-PCR with HTBI primers amplified the TCR CDR3 region. TCRdb called the multiplex PCR reads again in MiXCR, with one record for every CDR3 protein. The sample lists about 480,000 distinct CDR3 sequences, approximately 23% occurring once. Sequenced material: blood. The source is a woman in her 70s with Graves' ophthalmopathy.

The chain carries TRBV3-1 and TRBJ2-5, with D tentatively TRBD1 or TRBD2 (6 bases each). Between the trimmed V and J ends, which lost 4 bases and 9 bases, there was a span of 18 bases. This CDR3 is 14 amino acids long. The V gene's germline CDR1 is LGHDT and CDR2 YNNKEL (reference sequence). The CDR3 nucleotides read TGTGCCAGCAGCCCTCTAGGGGCAAGGGGGGCCCAGTACTTC. Its translation is CASSPLGARGAQYF.

This clonotype has just a few counts. This chain links TRBV9 with TRBJ2-1, with 9 nucleotides matching TRBD2. The CDR3 extends over 15 amino acids. The V gene's germline CDR1 is SGDLS and CDR2 YYNGEE. Trimming took 0 bases from V and 9 from J; bases not matched to a gene: 7. As DNA, the CDR3 is TGTGCCAGCAGCGTAGTGGCGGGAGGGCCGGGTGAGCAGTTCTTC. It encodes CASSVVAGGPGEQFF.

This clonotype was counted ten times or more. The J gene is TRBJ2-7, the V gene TRBV5-1, with unresolved D. This CDR3 has 15 amino acids. Trimming removed 0 bases from V and 3 bases from J, with 13 bases in between. Per germline, CDR1 SGHRS and CDR2 YFSETQ. DNA for the CDR3: TGCGCCAGCAGCTTGGTGGCTCCCCAAGGCTACGAGCAGTACTTC. Residues: CASSLVAPQGYEQYF.

This clonotype was recorded a few times. One junction end disagrees with the germline gene, perhaps due to a read error. The chain couples TRBV4-3 to TRBJ2-1; 8 bases are a match to TRBD2. This CDR3 has 15 residues. Germline V lookup: CDR1 LGHNA, CDR2 YSLEER. Here the CDR3 DNA reads TGCGCCAGCAGTCGACTAGCGTCCGGCTACAATGAGCAGCTCTTC. Translation gives CASSRLASGYNEQLF.

This CDR3 is CSARDLGGGWVYEQYF. The CDR3 DNA follows: TGCAGTGCTAGAGATCTTGGGGGAGGGTGGGTTTACGAGCAGTACTTC. The chain is built from TRBV20-1 and TRBJ2-7; 7 nucleotides match TRBD2. The trim removed 0 bases at V and 4 bases at J, leaving 12 bases unmatched. The V gene's germline CDR1 is DFQATT and CDR2 SNEGSKA (reference sequence). The CDR3 has 16 amino acids.